Each of the 17 T cell receptor beta chains below was sequenced from the same sample in a study of cytomegalovirus exposure and HLA in healthy donors. The PCR made use of 60 Vbeta and 13 Jbeta primers. TCRdb keeps only in-frame clones here, not all; method: immunoSEQ multiplex PCR. This repertoire shows 49,000 or so clones, approximately 85% found once; its top ten account for 2% to 3%. Sequencing was done on a sample of PBMCs. The receptors were gathered from a boy younger than 18 in good health and CMV-seropositive.

This clone was detected a few times. This chain joins TRBV2 and TRBJ2-1; 8 nucleotides match TRBD2. Germline CDR1 and CDR2: SNHLY and FYNNEI. Trimming took 7 bases from V and 4 from J; bases not matched to a gene: 9. The CDR3 spans 15 residues. The CDR3, as DNA: TGTGCCAGCAAAGAAGGAGCGGGGGATTACAATGAGCAGTTCTTC. Amino acid sequence: CASKEGAGDYNEQFF.

V gene TRBV7-9 combines with J gene TRBJ2-2, with D possibly being TRBD1 (6 bases). Looked up from germline, CDR1 is SEHNR and CDR2 is FQNEAQ (reference sequence). The CDR3 totals 15 residues. V shed 1 base and J shed 5 bases, with 11 bases lying between them. The CDR3 spells CASSLDRAGTGELFF. CDR3 nucleotides: TGTGCCAGCAGCTTAGACAGGGCAGGGACCGGGGAGCTGTTTTTT.

This clone was found once. The CDR3 DNA is TGTGCCAGCAGCTTTGGAAAACTAGCGGCTCAAGAGACCCAGTACTTC. Protein: CASSFGKLAAQETQYF. V gene TRBV5-8 combines with J gene TRBJ2-5; 8 bases match TRBD2. Germline-derived CDR1 and CDR2 are SGHTS and YDEGEE. The CDR3 covers 16 residues. The trim removed 2 bases at V and 2 bases at J, leaving 8 bases unmatched.

The chain employs TRBV5-1 and TRBJ2-7; TRBD2 matches at 7 bases. The CDR3 runs 14 residues. The junction had 9 bases not matched to a gene; V was cut back by 4 bases and J by 5 bases. Germline V gene sequence: CDR1 SGHRS, CDR2 YFSETQ. The CDR3 DNA sequence: TGCGCCAGCAGCCGGGAGGTGACCACCCACGAGCAGTACTTC. This encodes CASSREVTTHEQYF. Variable domain in full (rest from reference TRBV5-1 and TRBJ2-7): KAGVTQTPRYLIKTRGQQVTLSCSPISGHRSVSWYQQTPGQGLQFLFEYFSETQRNKGNFPGRFSGRQFSNSRSEMNVSTLELGDSALYLCASSREVTTHEQYFGPGTRLTVT.

The J gene is TRBJ1-2, the V gene TRBV6-1, with TRBD1 matching over 7 bases. Germline V gives CDR1 MNHNS, CDR2 SASEGT. The CDR3 spans 14 residues. The J segment lost 5 bases and the V segment lost 3 bases, leaving 6 bases of the junction unmatched. CDR3 amino acids: CASSDLATGYGYTF. The DNA for the CDR3 is TGTGCCAGCAGTGATTTGGCGACAGGGTATGGCTACACCTTC.

This rearrangement joins TRBV4-2 to TRBJ2-5; TRBD1 aligns across 8 bases. Germline V gives CDR1 LGHNA, CDR2 YNFKEQ. This CDR3 region has 15 residues. With V trimmed by 7 bases and J by 1 base, 8 bases remained unmatched. The chain's CDR3 is CASTGSGQGQETQYF. In DNA, the CDR3 is TGTGCCAGCACGGGCAGCGGACAGGGCCAAGAGACCCAGTACTTC.

This clone occurred a few times. The chain joins TRBV29-1 to TRBJ2-2; 7 positions match TRBD1. The germline CDR1 and CDR2 sequences are SQVTM and ANQGSEA. The CDR3 spans 13 residues. Trimming at V came to 7 bases and at J to 2 bases, leaving 4 bases not matched to a gene. For the CDR3, the DNA is TGCAGCGCCCGGGACAGTAACACCGGGGAGCTGTTTTTT. Translation gives CSARDSNTGELFF.

The chain joins TRBV5-4 to TRBJ2-3; D ambiguous. Per germline, CDR1 SGHNT and CDR2 YYREEE (reference sequence). Trimming pared 0 bases from V and 1 base from J, leaving 9 bases between. The CDR3 spans 15 residues. CDR3 in amino acids: CASSLEPARTDTQYF. CDR3 DNA sequence: TGTGCCAGCAGCTTGGAACCAGCGCGCACAGATACGCAGTATTTT.

V gene TRBV7-9 combines with J gene TRBJ2-7, with TRBD1 matching 8 bases. The germline gives CDR1 SEHNR, CDR2 FQNEAQ (reference sequence). The CDR3 is 15 amino acids. J was trimmed by 3 bases and V by 10 bases; bases with no gene match: 14. CDR3 loop: CAISAYGTGLYEQYF. CDR3 DNA: TGTGCCATCTCAGCTTATGGGACAGGCCTCTACGAGCAGTACTTC.

J is TRBJ2-1 and V is TRBV5-1; 8 bases agree with TRBD2. The J segment lost 4 bases and the V segment lost 1 base, leaving 4 bases of the junction unmatched. CDR1 is SGHRS and CDR2 is YFSETQ in the germline V gene. The CDR3 sequence is 15 residues long. The CDR3 is CASSLPGGGYNEQFF. The CDR3 DNA reads TGCGCCAGCAGCTTGCCCGGGGGGGGTTACAATGAGCAGTTCTTC.

The table lists this clone with a count of one. The CDR3 nucleotides are TGTGCCAGCAGCTTAGAGGTAGTGTTAACAGTTCACTCTGGGGCCAACGTCCTGACTTTC. Protein sequence: CASSLEVVLTVHSGANVLTF. The chain uses TRBV11-3 and TRBJ2-6, with no clear D. Germline CDR1 reads SGHNT; CDR2 reads YENEEA. This CDR3 is 20 amino acids long. Trimming cost V 0 bases and J 0 bases, with 18 bases left between them.

The V call is TRBV18, the J call TRBJ1-3; D gene ambiguous. Deletions cut 1 base from V and 4 bases from J, with 32 bases between. This CDR3 contains 22 residues. The V gene's germline CDR1 is KGHSH and CDR2 LQKENI. CDR3 sequence reads: CASSPLTTTDFASEASGNTIYF. The CDR3 region has the DNA TGTGCCAGCTCACCACTGACTACTACGGACTTCGCATCTGAGGCCTCCGGAAACACCATATATTTT.

This chain joins TRBV7-9 and TRBJ1-2; D uncertain. The CDR3 spans 16 residues. CDR1 and CDR2 (germline): SEHNR, FQNEAQ (reference sequence). The V and J ends lost 2 bases and 0 bases respectively, with 13 bases between them. The CDR3 protein is CASSLPGVLANYGYTF. The CDR3, as DNA: TGTGCCAGCAGCTTACCCGGGGTCTTAGCTAACTATGGCTACACCTTC. Combining the CDR3 with reference TRBV7-9 and TRBJ1-2 gives the whole variable domain DTGVSQNPRHKITKRGQNVTFRCDPISEHNRLYWYRQTLGQGPEFLTYFQNEAQLEKSRLLSDRFSAERPKGSFSTLEIQRTEQGDSAMYLCASSLPGVLANYGYTFGSGTRLTVV.

This chain connects TRBV9 to TRBJ1-2; no clear D. The CDR3 consists of 12 residues. Germline V CDR1 and CDR2: SGDLS, YYNGEE. Trimming took off 2 bases at V and 1 base at J, with 3 bases between the two ends. CDR3 sequence (DNA): TGTGCCAGCAGCGTCGGTAACTATGGCTACACCTTC. Protein sequence: CASSVGNYGYTF.

The chain joins TRBV5-6 to TRBJ2-5; 9 bases fit TRBD1. Germline loops: CDR1 SGHDT, CDR2 YYEEEE. The CDR3 spans 15 residues. V dropped 2 bases and J dropped 1; count of bases not matched to a gene: 3. The CDR3 region is CASSFPGQGQETQYF. CDR3 nucleotides: TGTGCCAGCAGCTTCCCGGGACAGGGCCAAGAGACCCAGTACTTC.

V and J are TRBV11-1 and TRBJ1-2; tentative D call: TRBD1 (6 bases). Deletions cut 4 bases from V and 3 bases from J, with 12 bases between. Germline CDR1 SGHAT, CDR2 FQDESV (reference sequence). The CDR3 covers 14 residues. The CDR3 DNA sequence: TGTGCCAGCAGCTACCGGGGACAAGACTATGGCTACACCTTC. Translated: CASSYRGQDYGYTF. Supplemented by reference TRBV11-1 and TRBJ1-2, the full variable domain reads EAEVAQSPRYKITEKSQAVAFWCDPISGHATLYWYRQILGQGPELLVQFQDESVVDDSQLPKDRFSAERLKGVDSTLKIQPAELGDSAMYLCASSYRGQDYGYTFGSGTRLTVV.

The chain carries TRBV7-8 and TRBJ2-3; D perhaps matches TRBD1 (5 bases). The CDR3 spans 15 residues. CDR1 SGHVS and CDR2 FQNEAQ come from the germline V gene. The ends were cut back, 7 bases at V and 5 bases at J, with 19 bases in the middle. The CDR3 reads CASIHPDQGLDTQYF. In DNA form, the CDR3 reads TGTGCCAGCATCCACCCGGACCAGGGCCTAGATACGCAGTATTTT.